Sequencing of this TCR beta chain was carried out in a study of cytomegalovirus exposure and HLA in healthy donors. Study-level points and caveats: Generally TCR sequences proved uncommon, though certain public TCRs appeared in numerous donors.

With respect to this clone: Its antigen is still unknown.

TCRdb's copy holds only in-frame clones and misses some; the assay was immunoSEQ multiplex PCR. The table lists under 200,000 clones, around nine tenths of them singletons. Unmatched junction bases numbered 20, after V lost 5 bases and J lost 13 bases. Germline V gene lookup returns CDR1 MNHEY and CDR2 SMNVEV (reference sequence). The CDR3 has 15 amino acids. The sample comprised PBMCs. The genes are TRBV27 and TRBJ2-7; 7 nucleotides match TRBD1. This sequence was found in a woman aged 18-29 years in good health and CMV-seronegative. CDR3 region: CASSTIPGQVLGLYF. The CDR3 DNA sequence: TGTGCCAGCAGTACCATACCCGGACAGGTCTTAGGTTTATACTTC.